This T cell receptor (beta chain) was observed in a study of blood T cell repertoires in COVID-19 (dated by TCRdb to 2018 to 2020). Some background on the complete study: Samples covering the acute and convalescent phases of COVID-19 were provided by collaborators in the United States, Italy and Spain. The prospective study material was composed of cDNA or gDNA derived from T cells, B-cell-depleted T cells, or PBMCs. Subjects who had been exposed to COVID-19, were actively infected with it, or had recovered from it provided the deeply sampled blood TCRbeta repertoires that made up the dataset. A freely available public database, intended as a resource for researchers studying the immune response to SARS-CoV-2, is where the repertoires were released. Samples were obtained from the ongoing ImmuneRACE study (first 160 participants) and from over a thousand subjects provided by 6 global collaborators. A de-identified subject ID, COVID-19 status, age in years and sex were almost always included in the sample metadata. Where available, HLA class I and class II types were obtained from metadata supplied by the sample provider rather than from assay-based typing.

The germline V gene sets CDR1 to MNHEY and CDR2 to SVGEGT. Including cysteine and phenylalanine, the CDR3 has 13 amino acids. Solely the CDR3 DNA is kept, with 39 bases framed from the first base. Paper-wide results and their limitations: How much clinical and demographic metadata was included differed by source and by participant, and the metadata was provided uncurated.

On this clone itself: No antigen is known for it. Compared with germline, one end of the junction differs, possibly owing to a read error.

In Seattle, one collaborating source enrolled patients while the infection was active and tracked those patients longitudinally over the course of disease. Whole blood was collected in K2EDTA tubes by collaborating institutions according to the institutions' own protocols. Collaborator samples were shipped for TCRbeta analysis as frozen whole blood, isolated PBMCs, or DNA extracted from either sample type. The immunoSEQ Assay, a bias-controlled multiplex PCR, was used to amplify TCRbeta CDR3 regions from genomic DNA. The authors' pipeline ran thus. Within the assay, amplification of reference gene primers was used to estimate how many nucleated cells each sample contained. To quantify the absolute abundance of each unique TCRbeta CDR3 rearrangement, sequence reads were collapsed and filtered. For each sample, productive Simpson clonality was calculated as the square root of Simpson's diversity index across productive rearrangements. Sourced from immuneACCESS, this table was stored by TCRdb with only in-frame sequences that have V and J called. A share of the clones is absent; for the studies checked, an unresolved V gene accounts for under half, and the remainder has no known explanation. V, J and clone size reflect that table, while D and trimming were determined from the DNA. The sample contains under 200,000 clones, around 75% of them found a single time. The ten largest clones capture under 7% of the sample.

Sequencing was carried out using peripheral blood. The V gene is TRBV6-2 or TRBV6-3 and the J gene is TRBJ2-7; 9 junctional bases match TRBD1. The receptor comes from a middle-aged woman with COVID-19, enrolled during active disease. The sequenced DNA: TGTGCCAGCAGTTACGCAACACAGGGGGCTCAGTCTTTC. Its protein reads: CASSYATQGAQSF.